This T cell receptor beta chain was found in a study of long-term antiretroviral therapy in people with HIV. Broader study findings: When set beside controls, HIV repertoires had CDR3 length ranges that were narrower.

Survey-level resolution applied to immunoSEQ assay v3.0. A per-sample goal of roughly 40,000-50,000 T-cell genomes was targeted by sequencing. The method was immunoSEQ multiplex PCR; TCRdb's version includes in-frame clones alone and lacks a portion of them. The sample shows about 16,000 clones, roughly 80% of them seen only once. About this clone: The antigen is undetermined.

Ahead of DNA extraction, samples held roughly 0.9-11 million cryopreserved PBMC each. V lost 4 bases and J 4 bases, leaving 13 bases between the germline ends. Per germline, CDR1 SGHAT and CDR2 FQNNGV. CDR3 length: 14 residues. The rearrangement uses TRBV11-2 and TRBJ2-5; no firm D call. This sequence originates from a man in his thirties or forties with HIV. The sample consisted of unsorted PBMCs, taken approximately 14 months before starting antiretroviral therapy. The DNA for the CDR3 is TGTGCCAGCAGCTATACTTTGGGGTTAGAGACCCAGTACTTC. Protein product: CASSYTLGLETQYF.